The source of this T cell receptor (beta chain) is a study of blood T cell repertoires in COVID-19. About the study: Specimens from acute and convalescent COVID-19 originated in the United States, Italy and Spain. PBMCs, B-cell-depleted T cells, or T cells were the source of the cDNA or gDNA that made up the material.

Original handling: Quantification of nucleated cells was approximated via reference gene primer amplification. Here immunoSEQ multiplex PCR was the method, and the copy in TCRdb shows in-frame clones only, minus some. From that table come the V and J calls and clone size; the DNA was used to work out D and trimming. The sample has approximately 59,000 clones, roughly 81% seen once; the top ten hold around a sixth. The receptor's source is a man older than 75 with acute or convalescent COVID-19. The specimen sequenced was peripheral blood.

Here the CDR3 reads CSASEPGTGSYEQYF. CDR3 nucleotides: TGCAGTGCTAGTGAACCAGGGACAGGTTCCTACGAGCAGTACTTC. This chain links TRBV20-1 with TRBJ2-7, with TRBD1 matching 8 bases. Looked up from germline, CDR1 is DFQATT and CDR2 is SNEGSKA (reference sequence). This CDR3 is built from 15 residues. Trimming cost V 3 bases and J 1 base; bases outside gene matches: 8.